What follows are 11 T cell receptor beta chains derived from one specimen sequenced in a study of cytomegalovirus exposure and HLA in healthy donors. This PCR relied on a set of 60 Vbeta primers and 13 Jbeta primers. Data came from immunoSEQ multiplex PCR; TCRdb stores just in-frame clones and leaves some out. Its table records just over 60,000 clones. The sample was PBMCs. The receptors here all came from a man younger than 45 in good health and CMV-seropositive.

This sequence joins TRBV14 and TRBJ2-7, with D possibly matching TRBD2 (6 bases). Trimming left V 4 bases short and J 2 bases short, with 18 bases between. CDR3 length: 16 amino acids. CDR1 SGHDN and CDR2 FVKESK come from the germline V gene. This CDR3 reads CASSPAGGSDAYEQYF. The CDR3 DNA is TGTGCCAGCAGCCCCGCCGGGGGATCCGACGCCTACGAGCAGTACTTC.

The chain uses TRBV30 and TRBJ1-6; 9 positions agree with TRBD1. The length of the CDR3 is 16 residues. CDR1 is GTSNPN, CDR2 SVGIG, per germline (reference sequence). V was pared by 3 bases and J by 0 bases, with 3 bases of the junction left unmatched. CDR3 nucleotides: TGTGCCTGGAGAACAGGGGGCCCCTCCTATAATTCACCCCTCCACTTT. Translation: CAWRTGGPSYNSPLHF.

The V gene is TRBV4-1, the J gene TRBJ1-2; 10 positions match TRBD1. The length of the CDR3 is 15 residues. V gave up 1 base and J gave up 3 bases; unmatched junction bases: 2. In germline, CDR1 is MGHRA, CDR2 YSYEKL. DNA of the CDR3: TGCGCCAGCAGCCAAGTGGGACAGGGGTACTATGGCTACACCTTC. This codes for CASSQVGQGYYGYTF.

The genes are TRBV4-1 and TRBJ1-6, with D perhaps TRBD1 (5 bases). CDR1 and CDR2 (germline): MGHRA, YSYEKL. The length of the CDR3 is 17 residues. Trimming removed 2 bases from V and 7 bases from J, with 18 bases in between. The CDR3 loop reads CASSQSAAGGGNSPLHF. The CDR3 DNA reads as TGCGCCAGCAGCCAATCGGCCGCGGGGGGAGGGAATTCACCCCTCCACTTT.

This rearrangement joins TRBV5-1 to TRBJ1-6, with no clear D. V lost 3 bases, J lost 10 bases, and 8 bases lay in between. The CDR3 is made up of 12 amino acids. Germline CDR1 SGHRS, CDR2 YFSETQ. CDR3 nucleotides: TGCGCCAGCAGCTCGGGGAGCTCACCCCTCCACTTT. Its translation: CASSSGSSPLHF.

V gene TRBV5-1 combines with J gene TRBJ1-4, with 9 bases lining up with TRBD1. The CDR3 has 16 residues. Losses at the gene ends were 4 bases for V and 7 bases for J; bases not matched to a gene: 11. The germline CDR1 and CDR2 sequences are SGHRS and YFSETQ. The CDR3 region has the DNA TGCGCCAGCAGCCCTAGGGGACAGGGAACGGGTGAAAAACTGTTTTTT. Translation gives CASSPRGQGTGEKLFF.

The chain has TRBV6-5 and TRBJ2-7; D might be TRBD2 (5 bases). There are 11 residues in the CDR3. Per germline, CDR1 MNHEY and CDR2 SVGAGI. V lost 10 bases, J lost 2 bases, and 9 bases lay in between. The CDR3 DNA is TGTGCCACGGGGTGGCCCTACGAGCAGTACTTC. Translation gives CATGWPYEQYF.

V is TRBV5-5 and J is TRBJ2-3, with 9 bases lining up with TRBD2. Germline CDR1 is SGHKS and CDR2 is YYEKEE (reference sequence). There are 18 residues in the CDR3. V trimming: 2 bases; J trimming: 1 base; junction bases outside the gene matches: 11. CDR3 in amino acids: CASSLLSGLAFGTDTQYF. The CDR3 coding sequence is TGTGCCAGCAGCTTACTTTCGGGACTAGCTTTCGGCACAGATACGCAGTATTTT.

This rearrangement joins TRBV27 to TRBJ1-4; 9 positions match TRBD1. This CDR3 spans 17 amino acids. The V gene end was trimmed by 3 bases and the J gene end by 3 bases; junction bases not matched to a gene: 8. Germline CDR1 MNHEY, CDR2 SMNVEV (reference sequence). CDR3 nucleotides: TGTGCCAGCAGTTTCCTGGGACAGGGTTTGGCTAATGAAAAACTGTTTTTT. It specifies CASSFLGQGLANEKLFF.

The chain employs TRBV6-4 and TRBJ1-6, with a tentative D call TRBD1 (6 bases). V gave up 0 bases and J gave up 7 bases, with 7 bases separating them. The CDR3 loop spans 14 amino acids. CDR1 MRHNA and CDR2 SNTAGT come from the germline V gene. As DNA, the CDR3 is TGTGCCAGCAGTGACTCGGGACAAAATTCACCCCTCCACTTT. Protein sequence: CASSDSGQNSPLHF.

CDR3 protein: CASSLGDYGREQYF. The CDR3 DNA follows: TGCGCCAGCAGCTTGGGTGACTACGGGCGGGAGCAGTACTTC. V and J are TRBV5-1 and TRBJ2-7, with a possible D match to TRBD2 (5 bases). V was trimmed by 0 bases and J by 7 bases, leaving 14 bases between them. Germline CDR1 reads SGHRS; CDR2 reads YFSETQ. The CDR3 consists of 14 residues. Looking up the rest from reference TRBV5-1 and TRBJ2-7 gives the full variable domain: KAGVTQTPRYLIKTRGQQVTLSCSPISGHRSVSWYQQTPGQGLQFLFEYFSETQRNKGNFPGRFSGRQFSNSRSEMNVSTLELGDSALYLCASSLGDYGREQYFGPGTRLTVT.